Listed below are T cell receptor beta chains from one sample, sequenced in a study of T-cell reconstitution after alpha-beta-depleted transplantation in children. TCRdb re-analysed the PCR reads in MiXCR, keeping a single row per CDR3 protein. The sample lists a few hundred thousand distinct CDR3 sequences, roughly 27% occurring once. The sequenced sample was PBMCs, obtained before TCRalphabeta/CD19-depleted stem cell transplant. These receptors originate from a boy younger than two with Wiskott-Aldrich syndrome, due to receive a stem cell transplant. Each CDR3 is given with its conserved first and last residue. The order of the fields is J gene, clone size, D gene, V gene, CDR3 DNA, CDR3 protein. A D gene is named only where the DNA matches it firmly. The size of a clone is reported for some rows only, either as once, few or many, or as a class for expanded clones.

J gene: TRBJ1-1; clone size: NA; D gene: NA; V gene: TRBV6-5; CDR3 DNA: TGTGCCAGCAGTTACCCTGGACATTTGTTGGCGACTGAAGCTTTCTTT; CDR3 protein: CASSYPGHLLATEAFF
J gene: TRBJ2-1; clone size: NA; D gene: TRBD2; V gene: TRBV30; CDR3 DNA: TGTGCCTGGACCCCACTAGCGGGAGTCTATGAGCAGTTCTTC; CDR3 protein: CAWTPLAGVYEQFF
J gene: TRBJ2-1; clone size: few; D gene: NA; V gene: TRBV12-3/TRBV12-4; CDR3 DNA: TGTGCCAGCAGTGGGGGGGCTAGCCAGTTCTTC; CDR3 protein: CASSGGASQFF
J gene: TRBJ2-3; clone size: NA; D gene: NA; V gene: TRBV3-1; CDR3 DNA: TGTGCCAGCAGCCAAAGATCTAGCACAGATACGCAGTATTTT; CDR3 protein: CASSQRSSTDTQYF
J gene: TRBJ2-1; clone size: few; D gene: TRBD2; V gene: TRBV27; CDR3 DNA: TGTGCCAGCAGTCCCTCGGGACTAGCGGGAGGCTCGGATGAGCAGTTCTTC; CDR3 protein: CASSPSGLAGGSDEQFF
J gene: TRBJ1-1; clone size: NA; D gene: NA; V gene: TRBV12-3/TRBV12-4; CDR3 DNA: TGTGCCAGCGGCATTATGAACACTGAAGCTTTCTTT; CDR3 protein: CASGIMNTEAFF
J gene: TRBJ2-5; clone size: NA; D gene: TRBD1; V gene: TRBV5-1; CDR3 DNA: TGCGCCAGCAGCTTGGGAGGGACAGCCCAAGAGACCCAGTACTTC; CDR3 protein: CASSLGGTAQETQYF
J gene: TRBJ2-3; clone size: NA; D gene: NA; V gene: TRBV28; CDR3 DNA: TGTGCCAGCATCTCCTCGCGGAGGGGTACAGATACGCAGTATTTT; CDR3 protein: CASISSRRGTDTQYF
J gene: TRBJ1-5; clone size: NA; D gene: NA; V gene: TRBV20-1; CDR3 DNA: TGCAGTGCTAGTAGGCCAAATCAGCCCCAGCATTTT; CDR3 protein: CSASRPNQPQHF
J gene: TRBJ1-2; clone size: once; D gene: TRBD1; V gene: TRBV5-1; CDR3 DNA: TGCGCCAGCAGCGGTGGGACAGGGGGACCACTCTATGGCTACACCTTC; CDR3 protein: CASSGGTGGPLYGYTF
J gene: TRBJ2-7; clone size: NA; D gene: TRBD1; V gene: TRBV7-6; CDR3 DNA: TGTGCCAGCGGAGCGACAGGGGGCCTCGACCAGCAGTACTTC; CDR3 protein: CASGATGGLDQQYF
J gene: TRBJ2-3; clone size: few; D gene: NA; V gene: TRBV7-2; CDR3 DNA: TGTGCCAGCAGCCCAATGGGCACCCTCAACACAGATACGCAGTATTTT; CDR3 protein: CASSPMGTLNTDTQYF
J gene: TRBJ2-7; clone size: few; D gene: NA; V gene: TRBV5-1; CDR3 DNA: TGCGCCAGCAGACGGGAGCCCTCCTACGAGCAGTACTTC; CDR3 protein: CASRREPSYEQYF
J gene: TRBJ1-2; clone size: NA; D gene: TRBD1; V gene: TRBV7-2; CDR3 DNA: TGTGCCAGCAGCTCGTTCAGGGGGCAGCGTGGCTACACCTTC; CDR3 protein: CASSSFRGQRGYTF
J gene: TRBJ1-3; clone size: few; D gene: NA; V gene: TRBV12-3/TRBV12-4; CDR3 DNA: TGTGCCAGCAGTTTCCTGAGCTCTGGAAACACCATATATTTT; CDR3 protein: CASSFLSSGNTIYF